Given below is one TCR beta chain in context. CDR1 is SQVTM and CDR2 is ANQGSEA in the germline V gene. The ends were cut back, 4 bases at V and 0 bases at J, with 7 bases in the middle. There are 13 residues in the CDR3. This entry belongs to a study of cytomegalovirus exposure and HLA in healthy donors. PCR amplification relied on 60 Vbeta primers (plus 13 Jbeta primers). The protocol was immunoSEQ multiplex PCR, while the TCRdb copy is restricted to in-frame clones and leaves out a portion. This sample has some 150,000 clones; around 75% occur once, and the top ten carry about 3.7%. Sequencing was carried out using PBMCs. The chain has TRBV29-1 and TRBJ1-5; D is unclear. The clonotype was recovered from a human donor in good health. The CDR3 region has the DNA TGCAGCGTTGGAGGGTATAGCAATCAGCCCCAGCATTTT. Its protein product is CSVGGYSNQPQHF.